This T cell receptor (beta chain) was retrieved from a study of CD8 T cells in ankylosing spondylitis. Study results and caveats: Under 10 highly homologous variants formed a TCR beta motif that appeared characteristic of ankylosing spondylitis blood. Reactive arthritis synovial fluid and blood were previously reported to contain some motif variants.

TCRdb re-called the 5' RACE reads through MiXCR, storing one row per CDR3 protein. The repertoire holds a few hundred thousand distinct CDR3 sequences, with 20% to 30% as singletons. In its sample, this clonotype was seen many times. Its antigen is currently unknown. This CDR3 spans 13 amino acids. Germline lookup yields CDR1 MDHEN and CDR2 SYDVKM. After removal of 10 bases from V and 6 bases from J, the junction contained 9 bases not matched to a gene. What was sequenced was blood, either unsorted or a sorted T cell fraction (not recorded which). The rearrangement uses TRBV28 and TRBJ2-1, with 7 bases fitting TRBD1. This receptor was identified in a male donor with ankylosing spondylitis or in good health (not recorded which). The CDR3 here is CAIPGTAINEQFF. The CDR3 coding sequence is TGTGCCATCCCCGGGACAGCAATCAATGAGCAGTTCTTC.